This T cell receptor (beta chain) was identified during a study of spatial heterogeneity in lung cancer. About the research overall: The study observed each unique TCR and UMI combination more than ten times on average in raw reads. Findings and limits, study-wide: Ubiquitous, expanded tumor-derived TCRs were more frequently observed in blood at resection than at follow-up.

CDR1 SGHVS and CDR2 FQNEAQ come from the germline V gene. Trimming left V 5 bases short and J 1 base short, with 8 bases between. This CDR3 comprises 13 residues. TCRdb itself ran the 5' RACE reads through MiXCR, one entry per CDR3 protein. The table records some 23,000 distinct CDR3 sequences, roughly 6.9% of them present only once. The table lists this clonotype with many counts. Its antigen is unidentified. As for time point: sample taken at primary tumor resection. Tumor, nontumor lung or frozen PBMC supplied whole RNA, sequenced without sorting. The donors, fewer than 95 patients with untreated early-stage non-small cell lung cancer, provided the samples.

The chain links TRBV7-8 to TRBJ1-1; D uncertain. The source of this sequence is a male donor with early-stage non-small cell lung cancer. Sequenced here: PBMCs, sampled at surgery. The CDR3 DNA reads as TGTGCCAGCAGCCTCGCTCGGAACACTGAAGCTTTCTTT. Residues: CASSLARNTEAFF. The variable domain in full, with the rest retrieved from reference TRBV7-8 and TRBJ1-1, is GAGVSQSPRYKVAKRGQDVALRCDPISGHVSLFWYQQALGQGPEFLTYFQNEAQLDKSGLPSDRFFAERPEGSVSTLKIQRTQQEDSAVYLCASSLARNTEAFFGQGTRLTVV.